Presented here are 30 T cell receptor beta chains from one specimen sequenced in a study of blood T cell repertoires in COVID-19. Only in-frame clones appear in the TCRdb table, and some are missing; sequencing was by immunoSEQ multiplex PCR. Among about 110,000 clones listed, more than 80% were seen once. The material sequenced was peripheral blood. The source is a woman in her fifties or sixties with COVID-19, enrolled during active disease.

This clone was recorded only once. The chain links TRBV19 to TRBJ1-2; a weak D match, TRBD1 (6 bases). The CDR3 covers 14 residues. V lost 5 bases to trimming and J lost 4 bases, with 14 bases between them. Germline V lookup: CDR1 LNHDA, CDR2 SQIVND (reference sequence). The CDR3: CASSVQQGVYGYTF. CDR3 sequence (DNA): TGTGCCAGTAGTGTGCAACAGGGAGTCTATGGCTACACCTTC.

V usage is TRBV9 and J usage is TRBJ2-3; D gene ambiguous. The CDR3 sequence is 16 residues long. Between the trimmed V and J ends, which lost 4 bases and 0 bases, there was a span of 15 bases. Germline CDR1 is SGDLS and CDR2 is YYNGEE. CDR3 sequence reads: CASSPYNGDSTDTQYF. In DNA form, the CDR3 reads TGTGCCAGCAGCCCATATAATGGAGATAGCACAGATACGCAGTATTTT. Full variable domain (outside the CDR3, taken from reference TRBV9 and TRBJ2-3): DSGVTQTPKHLITATGQRVTLRCSPRSGDLSVYWYQQSLDQGLQFLIQYYNGEERAKGNILERFSAQQFPDLHSELNLSSLELGDSALYFCASSPYNGDSTDTQYFGPGTRLTVL.

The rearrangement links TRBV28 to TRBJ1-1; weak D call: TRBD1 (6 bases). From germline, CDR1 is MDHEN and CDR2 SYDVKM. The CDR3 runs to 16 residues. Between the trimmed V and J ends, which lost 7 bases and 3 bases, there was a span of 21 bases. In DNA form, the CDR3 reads TGTGCCAGCATTCCAGCGGACAGACTTGAATACACTGAAGCTTTCTTT. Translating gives CASIPADRLEYTEAFF.

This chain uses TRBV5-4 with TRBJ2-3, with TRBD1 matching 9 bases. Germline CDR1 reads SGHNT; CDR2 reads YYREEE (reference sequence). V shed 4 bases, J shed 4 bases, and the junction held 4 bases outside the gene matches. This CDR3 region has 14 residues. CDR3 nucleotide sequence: TGTGCCAGCAGCCAGGACAGGGGTGCAGATACGCAGTATTTT. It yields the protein CASSQDRGADTQYF.

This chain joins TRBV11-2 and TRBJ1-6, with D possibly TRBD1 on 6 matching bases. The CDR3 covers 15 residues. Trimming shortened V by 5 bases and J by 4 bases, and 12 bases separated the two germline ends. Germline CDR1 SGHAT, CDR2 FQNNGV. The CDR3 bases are TGTGCCAGCAGCCTAGGGGGGGGTTATAATTCACCCCTCCACTTT. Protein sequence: CASSLGGGYNSPLHF.

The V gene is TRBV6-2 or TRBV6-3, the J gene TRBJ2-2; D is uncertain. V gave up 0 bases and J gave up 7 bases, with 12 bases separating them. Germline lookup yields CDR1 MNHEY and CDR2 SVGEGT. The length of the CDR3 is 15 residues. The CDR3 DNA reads TGTGCCAGCAGTTACTCGATGGCGGAAGGCGGGGAGCTGTTTTTT. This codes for CASSYSMAEGGELFF.

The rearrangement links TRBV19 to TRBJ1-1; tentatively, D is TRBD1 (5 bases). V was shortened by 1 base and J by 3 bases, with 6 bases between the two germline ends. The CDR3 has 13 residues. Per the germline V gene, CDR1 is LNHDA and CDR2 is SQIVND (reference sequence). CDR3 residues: CASSIARDTEAFF. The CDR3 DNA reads TGTGCCAGTAGTATAGCCAGGGACACTGAAGCTTTCTTT. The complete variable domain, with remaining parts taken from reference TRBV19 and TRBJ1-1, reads DGGITQSPKYLFRKEGQNVTLSCEQNLNHDAMYWYRQDPGQGLRLIYYSQIVNDFQKGDIAEGYSVSREKKESFPLTVTSAQKNPTAFYLCASSIARDTEAFFGQGTRLTVV.

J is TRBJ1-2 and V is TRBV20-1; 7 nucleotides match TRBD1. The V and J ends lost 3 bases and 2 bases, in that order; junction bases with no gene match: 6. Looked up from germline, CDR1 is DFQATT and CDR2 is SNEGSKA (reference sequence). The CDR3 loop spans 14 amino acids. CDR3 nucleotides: TGCAGTGCTAGTTTGGCAGGGGGGAACTATGGCTACACCTTC. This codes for CSASLAGGNYGYTF.

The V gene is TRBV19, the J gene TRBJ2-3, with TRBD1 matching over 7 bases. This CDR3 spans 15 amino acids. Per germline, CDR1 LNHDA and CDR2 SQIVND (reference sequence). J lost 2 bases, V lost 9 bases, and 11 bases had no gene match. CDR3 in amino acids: CASEGATGPTDTQYF. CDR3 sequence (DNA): TGTGCCAGCGAGGGGGCGACAGGGCCCACAGATACGCAGTATTTT.

The CDR3 loop reads CAISESGGEAVLFF. As DNA, the CDR3 is TGTGCCATCAGTGAGTCGGGTGGAGAGGCAGTCCTGTTTTTT. This chain uses TRBV10-3 with TRBJ1-4; D call uncertain. Deletions cut 0 bases from V and 14 bases from J, with 16 bases between. The V gene's germline CDR1 is ENHRY and CDR2 SYGVKD. The CDR3 is made up of 14 amino acids.

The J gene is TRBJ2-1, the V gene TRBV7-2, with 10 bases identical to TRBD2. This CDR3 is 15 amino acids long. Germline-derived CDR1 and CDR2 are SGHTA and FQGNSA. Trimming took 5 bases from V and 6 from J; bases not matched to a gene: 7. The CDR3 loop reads CASSPQRGGLNEQFF. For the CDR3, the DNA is TGTGCCAGCAGCCCCCAGCGGGGGGGCCTCAATGAGCAGTTCTTC.

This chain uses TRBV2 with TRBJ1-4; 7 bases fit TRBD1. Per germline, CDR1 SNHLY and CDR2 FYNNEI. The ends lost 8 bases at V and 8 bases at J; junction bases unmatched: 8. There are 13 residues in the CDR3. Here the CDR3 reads CASLDRVKEKLFF. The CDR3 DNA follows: TGTGCCAGCTTAGACAGGGTGAAGGAAAAACTGTTTTTT.

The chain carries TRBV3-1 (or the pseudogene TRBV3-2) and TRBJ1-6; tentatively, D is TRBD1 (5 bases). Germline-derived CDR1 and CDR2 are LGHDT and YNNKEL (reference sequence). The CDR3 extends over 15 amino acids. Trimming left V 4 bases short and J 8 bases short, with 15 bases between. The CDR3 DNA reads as TGTGCCAGCAGCCCTCGGGCCTCGGGGGATTCACCCCTCCACTTT. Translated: CASSPRASGDSPLHF.

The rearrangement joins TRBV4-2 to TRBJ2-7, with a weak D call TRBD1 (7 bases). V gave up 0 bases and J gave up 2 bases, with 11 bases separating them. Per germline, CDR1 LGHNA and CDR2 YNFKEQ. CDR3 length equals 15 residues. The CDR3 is CASSQEGRGAYEQYF. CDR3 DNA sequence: TGTGCCAGCAGCCAAGAGGGCAGGGGGGCCTACGAGCAGTACTTC.

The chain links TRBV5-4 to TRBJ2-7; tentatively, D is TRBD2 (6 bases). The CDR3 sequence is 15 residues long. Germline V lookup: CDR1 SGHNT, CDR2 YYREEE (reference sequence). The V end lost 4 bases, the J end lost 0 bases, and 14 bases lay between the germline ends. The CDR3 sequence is CASSQRRDLSYEQYF. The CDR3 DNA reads TGTGCCAGCAGCCAAAGGAGGGACCTCTCCTACGAGCAGTACTTC.

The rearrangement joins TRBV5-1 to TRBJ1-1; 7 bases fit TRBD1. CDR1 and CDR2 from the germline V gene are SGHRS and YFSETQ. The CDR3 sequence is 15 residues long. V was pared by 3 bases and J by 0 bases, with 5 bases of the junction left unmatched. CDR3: CASSWTGQMNTEAFF. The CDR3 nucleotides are TGCGCCAGCAGCTGGACGGGACAGATGAACACTGAAGCTTTCTTT. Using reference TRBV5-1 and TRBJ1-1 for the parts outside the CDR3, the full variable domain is KAGVTQTPRYLIKTRGQQVTLSCSPISGHRSVSWYQQTPGQGLQFLFEYFSETQRNKGNFPGRFSGRQFSNSRSEMNVSTLELGDSALYLCASSWTGQMNTEAFFGQGTRLTVV.

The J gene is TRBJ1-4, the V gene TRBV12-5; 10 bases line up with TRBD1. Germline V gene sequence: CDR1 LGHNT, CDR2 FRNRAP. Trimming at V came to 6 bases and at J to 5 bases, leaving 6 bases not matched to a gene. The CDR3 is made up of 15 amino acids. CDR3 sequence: CASGPPGQGNEKLFF. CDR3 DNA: TGTGCTAGTGGGCCCCCGGGACAGGGGAATGAAAAACTGTTTTTT.

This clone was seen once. The CDR3, as DNA: TGTGCCAGCAGTAACGATCAGGGAATTGTAGAGACCCAGTACTTC. Translating it yields CASSNDQGIVETQYF. The genes are TRBV6-2 or TRBV6-3 and TRBJ2-5; possible D gene TRBD1, 5 bases. Looked up from germline, CDR1 is MNHEY and CDR2 is SVGEGT. The V end was cut by 5 bases, the J end by 4 bases, with 17 bases between. The CDR3 contains 15 residues.

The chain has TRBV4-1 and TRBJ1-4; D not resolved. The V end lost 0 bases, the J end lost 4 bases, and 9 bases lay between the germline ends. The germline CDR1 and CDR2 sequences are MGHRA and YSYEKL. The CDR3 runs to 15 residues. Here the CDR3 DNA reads TGCGCCAGCAGCCAAGACAGTAATTATAATGAAAAACTGTTTTTT. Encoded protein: CASSQDSNYNEKLFF.

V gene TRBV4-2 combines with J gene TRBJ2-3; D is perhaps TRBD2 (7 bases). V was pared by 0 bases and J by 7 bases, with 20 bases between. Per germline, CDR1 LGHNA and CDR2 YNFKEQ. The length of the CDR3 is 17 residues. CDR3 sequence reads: CASSQEGIGGRGNTQYF. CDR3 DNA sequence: TGTGCCAGCAGCCAAGAGGGGATCGGGGGGCGAGGCAATACGCAGTATTTT.

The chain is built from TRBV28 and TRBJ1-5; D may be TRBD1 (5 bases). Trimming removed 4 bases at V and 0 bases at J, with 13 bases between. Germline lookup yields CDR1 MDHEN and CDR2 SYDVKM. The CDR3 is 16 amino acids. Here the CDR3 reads CASSYPQDSSNQPQHF. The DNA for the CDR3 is TGTGCCAGCAGTTACCCACAGGATTCTAGCAATCAGCCCCAGCATTTT.

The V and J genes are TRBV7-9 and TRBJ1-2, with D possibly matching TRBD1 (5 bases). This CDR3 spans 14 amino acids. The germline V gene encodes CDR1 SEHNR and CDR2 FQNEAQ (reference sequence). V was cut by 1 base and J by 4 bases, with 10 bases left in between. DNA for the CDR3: TGTGCCAGCAGCTTAGGGGGACTATTCTATGGCTACACCTTC. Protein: CASSLGGLFYGYTF. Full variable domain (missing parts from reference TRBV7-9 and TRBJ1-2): DTGVSQNPRHKITKRGQNVTFRCDPISEHNRLYWYRQTLGQGPEFLTYFQNEAQLEKSRLLSDRFSAERPKGSFSTLEIQRTEQGDSAMYLCASSLGGLFYGYTFGSGTRLTVV.

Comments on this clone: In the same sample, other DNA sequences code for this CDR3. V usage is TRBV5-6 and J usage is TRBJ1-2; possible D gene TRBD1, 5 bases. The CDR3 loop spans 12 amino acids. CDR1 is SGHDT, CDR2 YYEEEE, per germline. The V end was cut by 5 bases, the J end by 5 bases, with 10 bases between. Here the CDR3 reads CASSSTGYGYTF. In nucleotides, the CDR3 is TGTGCCAGCAGTTCCACAGGATATGGCTACACCTTC.

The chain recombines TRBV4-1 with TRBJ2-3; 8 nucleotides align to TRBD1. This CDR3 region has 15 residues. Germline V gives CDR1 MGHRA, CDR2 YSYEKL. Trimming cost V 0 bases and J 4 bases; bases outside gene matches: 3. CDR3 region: CASSQEDRDADTQYF. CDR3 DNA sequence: TGCGCCAGCAGCCAAGAGGACAGGGACGCAGATACGCAGTATTTT.

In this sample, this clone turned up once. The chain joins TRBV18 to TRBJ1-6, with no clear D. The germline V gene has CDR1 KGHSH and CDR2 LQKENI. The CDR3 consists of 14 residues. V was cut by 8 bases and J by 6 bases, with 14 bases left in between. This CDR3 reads CASQGGGSNSPLHF. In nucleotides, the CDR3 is TGTGCCAGCCAAGGTGGAGGGAGTAATTCACCCCTCCACTTT.

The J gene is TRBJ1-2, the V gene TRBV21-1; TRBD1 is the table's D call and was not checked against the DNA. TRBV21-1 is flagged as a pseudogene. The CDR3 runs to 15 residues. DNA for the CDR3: TGTGCCAGCAGCAACCGCCTTGGACAGGGAGGACGAGGTACCTTC. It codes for CASSNRLGQGGRGTF.

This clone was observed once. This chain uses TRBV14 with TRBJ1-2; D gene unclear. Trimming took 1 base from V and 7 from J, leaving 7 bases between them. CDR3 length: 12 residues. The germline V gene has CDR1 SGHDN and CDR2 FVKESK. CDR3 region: CASSQVASGYTF. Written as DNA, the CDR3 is TGTGCCAGCAGCCAAGTGGCCAGTGGCTACACCTTC.

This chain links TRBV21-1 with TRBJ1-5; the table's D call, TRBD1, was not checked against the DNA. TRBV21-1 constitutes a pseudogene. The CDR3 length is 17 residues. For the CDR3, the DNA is TGTGCCAGCAGCAGTATGAGTAACAGGCCTAGCAATCAGCCCCAGCATTTT. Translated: CASSSMSNRPSNQPQHF.

The CDR3 protein is CASSQDYGTVSPLHF. The DNA for the CDR3 is TGCGCCAGCAGCCAAGACTATGGCACAGTTTCACCCCTCCACTTT. V usage is TRBV4-1 and J usage is TRBJ1-6; no clear D. Trimming pared 0 bases from V and 9 bases from J, leaving 12 bases between. The CDR3 runs 15 residues. Germline V gene lookup returns CDR1 MGHRA and CDR2 YSYEKL.

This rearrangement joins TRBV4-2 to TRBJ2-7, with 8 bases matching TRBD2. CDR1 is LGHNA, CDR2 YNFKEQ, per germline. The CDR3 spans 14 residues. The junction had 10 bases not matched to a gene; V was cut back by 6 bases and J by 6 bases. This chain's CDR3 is CASSSGGPVSEQYF. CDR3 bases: TGTGCCAGCAGTTCGGGGGGGCCCGTAAGCGAGCAGTACTTC.